This T cell receptor (beta chain) is from a study of T cell repertoires in cytomegalovirus infection. Study information: HLA-C-restricted CMV epitopes, recently identified, and well-studied HLA-B-restricted ones were used by the study. Notes on the study in general: Within the response measured ex vivo, HLA-C-restricted CMV-specific TCR beta clonotypes were dominant. Cumulated frequencies of public TCR beta families served to identify carriers of CMV plus the relevant HLA.

Each CDR3 protein is one row after TCRdb ran MiXCR on the reads. The table records over 250,000 distinct CDR3 sequences, about 20% of them present only once. As concerns this clonotype: What it binds is unknown.

The germline gives CDR1 SEHNR, CDR2 FQNEAQ (reference sequence). The CDR3 has 16 residues. With 4 bases clipped from V and 0 bases from J, the junction kept 9 bases outside the gene matches. This rearrangement joins TRBV7-9 to TRBJ2-7; the match to TRBD2 covers 7 bases. This receptor was identified in a human donor in good health (CMV status not recorded). Some clones in this sample may be carry-over from other donors' samples. The sequencing used cultured PBMCs, collected from culture after CMV antigen stimulation. The CDR3 DNA is TGTGCCAGCAGCTCAGGACGGGAGGCGATCTCCTACGAGCAGTACTTC. Amino acids: CASSSGREAISYEQYF.